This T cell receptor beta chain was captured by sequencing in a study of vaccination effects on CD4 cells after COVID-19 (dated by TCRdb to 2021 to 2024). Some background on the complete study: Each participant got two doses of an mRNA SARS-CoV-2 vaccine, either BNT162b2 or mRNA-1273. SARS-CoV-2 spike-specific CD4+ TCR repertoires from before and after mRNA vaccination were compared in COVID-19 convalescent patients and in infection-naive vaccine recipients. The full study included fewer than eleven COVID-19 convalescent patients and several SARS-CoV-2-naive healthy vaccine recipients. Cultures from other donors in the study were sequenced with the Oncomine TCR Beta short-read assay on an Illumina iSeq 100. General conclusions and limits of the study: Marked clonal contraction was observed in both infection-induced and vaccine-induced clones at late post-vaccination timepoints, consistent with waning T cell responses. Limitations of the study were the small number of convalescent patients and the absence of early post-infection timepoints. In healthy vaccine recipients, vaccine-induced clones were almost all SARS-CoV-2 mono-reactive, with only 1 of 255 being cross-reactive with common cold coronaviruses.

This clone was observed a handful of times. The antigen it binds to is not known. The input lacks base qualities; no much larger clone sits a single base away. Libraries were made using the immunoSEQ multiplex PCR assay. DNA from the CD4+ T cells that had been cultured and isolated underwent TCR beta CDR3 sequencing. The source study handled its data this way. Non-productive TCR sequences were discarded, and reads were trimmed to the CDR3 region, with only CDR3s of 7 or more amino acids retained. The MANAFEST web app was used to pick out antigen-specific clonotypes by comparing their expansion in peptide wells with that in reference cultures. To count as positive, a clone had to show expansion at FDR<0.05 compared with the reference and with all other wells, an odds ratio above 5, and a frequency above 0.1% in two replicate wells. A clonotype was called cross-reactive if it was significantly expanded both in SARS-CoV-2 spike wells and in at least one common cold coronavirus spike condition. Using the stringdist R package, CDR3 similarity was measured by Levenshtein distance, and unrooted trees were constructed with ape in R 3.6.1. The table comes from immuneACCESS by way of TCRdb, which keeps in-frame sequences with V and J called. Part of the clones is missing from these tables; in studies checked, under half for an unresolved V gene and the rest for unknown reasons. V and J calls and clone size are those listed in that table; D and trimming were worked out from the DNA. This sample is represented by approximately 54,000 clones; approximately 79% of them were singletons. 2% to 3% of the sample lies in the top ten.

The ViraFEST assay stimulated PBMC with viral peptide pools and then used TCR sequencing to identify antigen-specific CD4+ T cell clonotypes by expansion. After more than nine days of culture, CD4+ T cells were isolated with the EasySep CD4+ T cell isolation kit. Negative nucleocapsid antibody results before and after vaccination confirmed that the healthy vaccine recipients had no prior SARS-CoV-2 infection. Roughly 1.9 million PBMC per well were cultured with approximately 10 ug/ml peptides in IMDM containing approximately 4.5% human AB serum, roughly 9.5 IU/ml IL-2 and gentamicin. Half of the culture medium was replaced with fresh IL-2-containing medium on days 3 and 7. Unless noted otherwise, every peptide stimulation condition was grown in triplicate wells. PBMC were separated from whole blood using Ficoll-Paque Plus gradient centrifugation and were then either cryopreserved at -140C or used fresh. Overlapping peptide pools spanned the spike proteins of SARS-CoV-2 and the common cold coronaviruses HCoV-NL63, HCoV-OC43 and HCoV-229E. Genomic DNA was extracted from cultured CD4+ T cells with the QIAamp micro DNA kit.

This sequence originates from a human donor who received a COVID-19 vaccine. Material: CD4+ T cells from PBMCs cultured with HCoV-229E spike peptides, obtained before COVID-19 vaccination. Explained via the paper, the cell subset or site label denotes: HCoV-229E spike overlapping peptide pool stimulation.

The CDR3 here reads CASKGGNNQPQHF. The DNA sequence is given as TGTGCCAGCAAGGGGGGAAACAATCAGCCCCAGCATTTT. The sequence joins TRBV2 to TRBJ1-5; D gene: possibly TRBD1, on 6 matching bases. Reading from cysteine to phenylalanine, the CDR3 counts 13 amino acids. CDR3 DNA is the only sequence kept; it has 39 bases, read in frame from the first base. The germline V gene sets CDR1 to SNHLY and CDR2 to FYNNEI. Between the V and J ends, shortened by 7 bases and 3 bases respectively, the junction contains 10 bases.